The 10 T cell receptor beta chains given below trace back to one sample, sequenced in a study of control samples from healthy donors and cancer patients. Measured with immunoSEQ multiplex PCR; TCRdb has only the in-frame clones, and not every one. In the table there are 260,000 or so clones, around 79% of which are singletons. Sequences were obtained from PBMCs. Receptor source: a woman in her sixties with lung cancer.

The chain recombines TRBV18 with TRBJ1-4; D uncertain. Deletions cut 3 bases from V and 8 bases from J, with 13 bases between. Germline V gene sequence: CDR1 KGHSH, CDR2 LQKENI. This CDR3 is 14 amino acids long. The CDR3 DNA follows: TGTGCCAGCTCACCCGGGATCGAAAGGGAAAAACTGTTTTTT. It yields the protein CASSPGIEREKLFF.

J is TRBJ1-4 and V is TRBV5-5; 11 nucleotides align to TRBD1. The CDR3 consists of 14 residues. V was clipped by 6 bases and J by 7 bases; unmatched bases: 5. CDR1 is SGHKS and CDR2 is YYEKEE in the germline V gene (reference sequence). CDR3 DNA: TGTGCCAGCACCCGGACAGGGGGCTTTGAAAAACTGTTTTTT. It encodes CASTRTGGFEKLFF.

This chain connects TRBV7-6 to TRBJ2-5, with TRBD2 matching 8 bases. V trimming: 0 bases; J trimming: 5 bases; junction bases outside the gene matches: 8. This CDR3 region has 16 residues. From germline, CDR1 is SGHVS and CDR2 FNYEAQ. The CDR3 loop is CASSLASPGGGETQYF. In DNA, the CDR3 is TGTGCCAGCAGCTTAGCGTCACCCGGCGGGGGGGAGACCCAGTACTTC.

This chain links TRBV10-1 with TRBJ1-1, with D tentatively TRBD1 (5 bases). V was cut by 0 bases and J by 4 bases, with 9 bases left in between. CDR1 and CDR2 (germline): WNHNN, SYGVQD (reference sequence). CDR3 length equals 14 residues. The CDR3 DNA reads TGCGCCAGCAGTGAGTCTGAGACAGTCACTGAAGCTTTCTTT. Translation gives CASSESETVTEAFF.

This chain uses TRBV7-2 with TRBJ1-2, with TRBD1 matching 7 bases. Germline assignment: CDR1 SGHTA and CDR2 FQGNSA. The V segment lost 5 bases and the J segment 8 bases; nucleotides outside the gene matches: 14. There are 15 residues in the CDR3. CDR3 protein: CASSRDRDGSPGYTF. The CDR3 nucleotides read TGTGCCAGCAGCAGAGACAGGGATGGAAGTCCCGGCTACACCTTC. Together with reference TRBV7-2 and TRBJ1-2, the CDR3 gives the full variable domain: GAGVSQSPSNKVTEKGKDVELRCDPISGHTALYWYRQSLGQGLEFLIYFQGNSAPDKSGLPSDRFSAERTGGSVSTLTIQRTQQEDSAVYLCASSRDRDGSPGYTFGSGTRLTVV.

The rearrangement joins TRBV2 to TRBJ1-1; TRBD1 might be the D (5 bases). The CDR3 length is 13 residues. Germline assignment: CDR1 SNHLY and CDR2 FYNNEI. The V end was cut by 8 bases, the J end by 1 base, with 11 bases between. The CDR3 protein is CASQGQGNTEAFF. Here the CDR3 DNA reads TGTGCCAGCCAGGGCCAGGGGAACACTGAAGCTTTCTTT.

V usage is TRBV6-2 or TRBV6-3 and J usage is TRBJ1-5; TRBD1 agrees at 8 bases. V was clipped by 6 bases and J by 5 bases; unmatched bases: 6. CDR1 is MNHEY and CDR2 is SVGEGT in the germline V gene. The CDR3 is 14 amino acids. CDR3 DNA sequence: TGTGCCAGCAGCCCAGTGACAGGGGATCAGCCCCAGCATTTT. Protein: CASSPVTGDQPQHF.

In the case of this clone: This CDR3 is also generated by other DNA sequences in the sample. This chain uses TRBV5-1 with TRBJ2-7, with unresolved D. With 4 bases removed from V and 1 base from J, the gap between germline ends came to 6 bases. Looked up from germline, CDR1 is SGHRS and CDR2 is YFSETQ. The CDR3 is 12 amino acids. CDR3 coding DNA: TGCGCCAGCAGCCTCACTTCCTACGAGCAGTACTTC. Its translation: CASSLTSYEQYF.

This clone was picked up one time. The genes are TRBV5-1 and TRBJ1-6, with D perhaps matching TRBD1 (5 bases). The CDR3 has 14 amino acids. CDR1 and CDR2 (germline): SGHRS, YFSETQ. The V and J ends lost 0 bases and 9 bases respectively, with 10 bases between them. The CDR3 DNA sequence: TGCGCCAGCAGCTTGGCAGGGCTAGGTTCACCCCTCCACTTT. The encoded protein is CASSLAGLGSPLHF.

CDR3 amino acids: CAISEVTYTDTQYF. DNA of the CDR3: TGTGCCATCAGTGAGGTGACCTACACAGATACGCAGTATTTT. The V call is TRBV10-3, the J call TRBJ2-3; the D is unclear. The CDR3 spans 14 residues. Deletions cut 2 bases from V and 2 bases from J, with 8 bases between. CDR1 ENHRY and CDR2 SYGVKD come from the germline V gene.